Included here is one T cell receptor (beta chain) sequence, with context. Nobody among the patients had been given any treatment before thyroid surgery. This entry comes from a study of metastatic and nonmetastatic thyroid tumors. Germline V gene sequence: CDR1 MNHNS, CDR2 SASEGT. The ends were cut back, 5 bases at V and 0 bases at J, with 11 bases in the middle. This CDR3 is built from 14 residues. TCRdb reassembled clones from the PCR reads with MiXCR. Of over 10,000 clones in the sample, 28% were seen once. Sequencing used tumor tissue. This rearrangement joins TRBV6-1 to TRBJ2-7; perhaps D is TRBD1 or TRBD2 (6 bases each). This receptor was obtained from a female donor with papillary thyroid cancer or a benign thyroid nodule (not recorded which). Some clones in this sample may be carry-over from other donors' samples. The CDR3 DNA reads TGTGCCAGCAGTCTCCGGGGGCCCTCCTACGAGCAGTACTTC. It yields the protein CASSLRGPSYEQYF.